The 25 T cell receptor beta chains below all came from one sample that was sequenced in a study of OX40 agonist ivuxolimab in advanced cancers. Generated by immunoSEQ multiplex PCR, the TCRdb table keeps only in-frame clones and is missing some. The table shows about 27,000 clones, with 85% to 90% occurring only once. The sample here was CD4+ or CD8+ T cells sorted from blood, taken in a trial of the OX40 agonist ivuxolimab. These TCRs come from an adult with an advanced solid tumor such as melanoma, head and neck, liver or kidney cancer.

The chain couples TRBV19 to TRBJ2-1, with D maybe TRBD2 (5 bases). Germline V gene lookup returns CDR1 LNHDA and CDR2 SQIVND (reference sequence). The germline V and J ends were trimmed by 1 base and 10 bases, with 11 bases remaining between them. The CDR3 has 13 amino acids. CDR3 bases: TGTGCCAGTAGTATAGGGGAGTGGGTCGAGCAGTTCTTC. Encoded protein: CASSIGEWVEQFF.

This rearrangement joins TRBV13 to TRBJ2-2; D possibly matches TRBD1 or TRBD2 (5 bases each). The CDR3 runs to 16 residues. V was pared by 4 bases and J by 5 bases, with 17 bases between. Germline V lookup: CDR1 PRHDT, CDR2 FYEKMQ (reference sequence). CDR3 sequence: CASSWTYRGSTGELFF. Here the CDR3 DNA reads TGTGCCAGCAGCTGGACTTACCGGGGCTCGACCGGGGAGCTGTTTTTT.

The chain combines TRBV9 with TRBJ2-5, with 12 bases matching TRBD2. The length of the CDR3 is 16 residues. The V gene's germline CDR1 is SGDLS and CDR2 YYNGEE. V trimming: 4 bases; J trimming: 0 bases; junction bases outside the gene matches: 4. The CDR3 DNA follows: TGTGCCAGCAGCCCAGGGACTAGCGGGTACCAAGAGACCCAGTACTTC. This sequence encodes CASSPGTSGYQETQYF.

The genes are TRBV11-2 and TRBJ2-7, with 8 bases lining up with TRBD1. Germline CDR1 reads SGHAT; CDR2 reads FQNNGV. This CDR3 spans 17 amino acids. J was trimmed by 4 bases and V by 5 bases; bases with no gene match: 16. This chain's CDR3 is CASSQSYLTGATYEQYF. The CDR3 DNA reads as TGTGCCAGCAGCCAATCCTACTTGACAGGGGCCACATACGAGCAGTACTTC.

This chain joins TRBV25-1 and TRBJ2-7; perhaps TRBD2 as D (6 bases). V lost 3 bases and J 1 base, leaving 7 bases between the germline ends. This CDR3 contains 13 residues. CDR1 is MGHDK, CDR2 SYGVNS, per germline. DNA of the CDR3: TGTGCCAGCAGTGACGGGACTTCCTACGAGCAGTACTTC. Residues: CASSDGTSYEQYF.

This rearrangement joins TRBV15 to TRBJ1-1; unclear D gene. Germline V gene lookup returns CDR1 LNHNV and CDR2 YYDKDF (reference sequence). The V and J ends lost 5 bases and 8 bases respectively, with 15 bases between them. There are 13 residues in the CDR3. CDR3 sequence: CATSPPNRNEAFF. Written as DNA, the CDR3 is TGTGCCACCAGCCCCCCTAACCGAAACGAAGCTTTCTTT.

The gene calls are TRBV30 and TRBJ2-7; D ambiguous. Germline V gene data show CDR1 as GTSNPN and CDR2 as SVGIG (reference sequence). V lost 1 base, J lost 3 bases, and 16 bases lay in between. CDR3 length: 15 residues. CDR3 nucleotides: TGTGCCTGGAGTGAAGGTCAGCCACCCCACTACGAGCAGTACTTC. It encodes CAWSEGQPPHYEQYF.

This chain connects TRBV7-9 to TRBJ2-1; 9 bases align to TRBD2. CDR1 is SEHNR, CDR2 FQNEAQ, per germline (reference sequence). This CDR3 is 14 amino acids long. The V gene end was trimmed by 7 bases and the J gene end by 5 bases; junction bases not matched to a gene: 6. The CDR3 is CASILTSGDNEQFF. CDR3 nucleotide sequence: TGTGCCAGCATCCTGACTAGCGGAGACAATGAGCAGTTCTTC.

This clone is medium-sized within its sample. V is TRBV13 and J is TRBJ2-5, with D tentatively TRBD2 (5 bases). The CDR3 extends over 15 amino acids. V lost 5 bases and J 2 bases, leaving 15 bases between the germline ends. Germline CDR1 is PRHDT and CDR2 is FYEKMQ (reference sequence). The CDR3 coding sequence is TGTGCCAGCAGCCCCCCGGGAAAGGAGCAAGAGACCCAGTACTTC. Translation: CASSPPGKEQETQYF.

J is TRBJ2-7 and V is TRBV29-1; D gene uncertain. Trimming left V 7 bases short and J 6 bases short, with 16 bases between. Germline CDR1 and CDR2: SQVTM and ANQGSEA. The CDR3 covers 12 residues. The CDR3 here is CSDPNRLVEQYF. CDR3 nucleotide sequence: TGCAGCGACCCAAATAGACTTGTCGAGCAGTACTTC.

V usage is TRBV29-1 and J usage is TRBJ2-6; 8 positions match TRBD1. The junction had 11 bases not matched to a gene; V was cut back by 7 bases and J by 3 bases. Germline loops: CDR1 SQVTM, CDR2 ANQGSEA. The CDR3 is made up of 16 amino acids. CDR3 in amino acids: CSATLTGEFGANVLTF. The CDR3 DNA sequence: TGCAGCGCGACCTTGACAGGGGAGTTTGGGGCCAACGTCCTGACTTTC.

The chain has TRBV27 and TRBJ1-5; D is perhaps TRBD1 (5 bases). The CDR3 length is 11 residues. The V and J ends lost 8 bases and 11 bases respectively, with 13 bases between them. Germline assignment: CDR1 MNHEY and CDR2 SMNVEV (reference sequence). CDR3 loop: CASGAFWAQHF. The CDR3 coding sequence is TGTGCCAGCGGGGCTTTTTGGGCCCAGCATTTT.

By share, this clone ranks as large. The chain employs TRBV7-8 and TRBJ2-7; 7 bases fit TRBD1. The CDR3 loop spans 13 amino acids. J gave up 3 bases and V 3 bases, and 2 bases lay outside the gene matches. Per the germline V gene, CDR1 is SGHVS and CDR2 is FQNEAQ. The CDR3 DNA follows: TGTGCCAGCAGCTTTGACAGGGACTACGAGCAGTACTTC. Translation: CASSFDRDYEQYF.

The chain combines TRBV7-7 with TRBJ2-7, with D tentatively TRBD1 or TRBD2 (6 bases each). Germline values: CDR1 SSHAT, CDR2 FNYEAQ (reference sequence). Trimming shortened V by 3 bases and J by 4 bases, and 16 bases separated the two germline ends. This CDR3 is 15 amino acids long. The CDR3 bases are TGTGCCAGCAGCTTGGCTCTGGGGGCGGGATACGAGCAGTACTTC. Protein sequence: CASSLALGAGYEQYF.

The chain couples TRBV2 to TRBJ2-5, with D unresolved. The V and J ends lost 0 bases and 7 bases respectively, with 6 bases between them. There are 12 residues in the CDR3. Germline V lookup: CDR1 SNHLY, CDR2 FYNNEI. CDR3 sequence: CASSEAKATQYF. The DNA for the CDR3 is TGTGCCAGCAGTGAAGCAAAAGCGACCCAGTACTTC.

The gene calls are TRBV10-1 and TRBJ2-1; 7 bases match TRBD1. The CDR3 contains 15 residues. V lost 5 bases, J lost 7 bases, and 11 bases stayed unmatched. From germline, CDR1 is WNHNN and CDR2 SYGVQD (reference sequence). This CDR3 reads CASSRDSREGNEQFF. The CDR3 coding sequence is TGCGCCAGCAGTCGGGACAGCCGAGAGGGGAATGAGCAGTTCTTC.

This clone was picked up one time. The chain uses TRBV19 and TRBJ1-5, with D uncertain. There are 12 residues in the CDR3. Germline CDR1 LNHDA, CDR2 SQIVND (reference sequence). The V gene lost 4 bases and the J gene lost 9 bases, with 10 bases spanning the gap. CDR3 coding DNA: TGTGCCAGTAGTAGAACAAGTCCGCCCCAGCATTTT. Translating it yields CASSRTSPPQHF. The variable domain in full, completed from reference TRBV19 and TRBJ1-5, reads DGGITQSPKYLFRKEGQNVTLSCEQNLNHDAMYWYRQDPGQGLRLIYYSQIVNDFQKGDIAEGYSVSREKKESFPLTVTSAQKNPTAFYLCASSRTSPPQHFGDGTRLSIL.

This chain uses TRBV12-5 with TRBJ2-4; D is tentatively TRBD1 or TRBD2 (5 bases each). Germline CDR1 is LGHNT and CDR2 is FRNRAP. CDR3 length equals 15 residues. V lost 7 bases, J lost 2 bases, and 15 bases lay in between. CDR3 region: CASETAGTPKNIQYF. The CDR3 bases are TGTGCTAGTGAGACAGCAGGGACGCCCAAAAACATTCAGTACTTC. Combining the CDR3 with reference TRBV12-5 and TRBJ2-4 gives the whole variable domain DARVTQTPRHKVTEMGQEVTMRCQPILGHNTVFWYRQTMMQGLELLAYFRNRAPLDDSGMPKDRFSAEMPDATLATLKIQPSEPRDSAVYFCASETAGTPKNIQYFGAGTRLSVL.

This clone was counted only a few times. V usage is TRBV4-2 and J usage is TRBJ1-6; D not resolved. Trimming removed 1 base from V and 10 bases from J, with 2 bases in between. Germline V gene data show CDR1 as LGHNA and CDR2 as YNFKEQ. This CDR3 contains 11 residues. This chain's CDR3 is CASSQGSPLHF. The CDR3 DNA reads as TGTGCCAGCAGCCAAGGATCACCCCTCCACTTT.

The chain couples TRBV7-8 to TRBJ1-5; TRBD1 matches at 7 bases. The V segment lost 5 bases and the J segment 5 bases; nucleotides outside the gene matches: 6. In germline, CDR1 is SGHVS, CDR2 FQNEAQ. This CDR3 is 14 amino acids long. The CDR3 DNA follows: TGTGCCAGCAGCCCGTATGACAGGGATCAGCCCCAGCATTTT. Amino acids: CASSPYDRDQPQHF.

Remarks on this clone: This sample includes further DNA sequences coding for the same CDR3. The chain links TRBV5-1 to TRBJ2-3; maybe TRBD2 (6 bases). Per the germline V gene, CDR1 is SGHRS and CDR2 is YFSETQ. The V gene lost 1 base and the J gene lost 2 bases, with 11 bases spanning the gap. This CDR3 is 15 amino acids long. The CDR3, as DNA: TGCGCCAGCAGCTTGAACGGGGGACCCACAGATACGCAGTATTTT. Amino acid sequence: CASSLNGGPTDTQYF.

The chain carries TRBV27 and TRBJ2-1, with TRBD1 identical over 7 bases. Germline V gene lookup returns CDR1 MNHEY and CDR2 SMNVEV (reference sequence). V lost 6 bases, J lost 4 bases, and 12 bases stayed unmatched. CDR3 length: 16 amino acids. The CDR3, as DNA: TGTGCCAGCAGCCCAACAGGGGTCCTTATATACAATGAGCAGTTCTTC. This sequence encodes CASSPTGVLIYNEQFF.

This chain links TRBV4-2 with TRBJ2-1, with D possibly matching TRBD1 (8 bases). Germline V gene sequence: CDR1 LGHNA, CDR2 YNFKEQ. The V gene lost 0 bases and the J gene lost 10 bases, with 19 bases spanning the gap. CDR3 length: 16 amino acids. DNA of the CDR3: TGTGCCAGCAGCCAAGAACAGGGGGAGGGCCTTGGAGAGCAGTTCTTC. Protein product: CASSQEQGEGLGEQFF.

This chain uses TRBV4-1 with TRBJ2-7; TRBD1 is a possible D gene (6 bases). Germline V lookup: CDR1 MGHRA, CDR2 YSYEKL. The CDR3 is 15 residues long. Trimming left V 1 base short and J 4 bases short, with 14 bases between. As DNA, the CDR3 is TGCGCCAGCAGCCAAGGTGCCCTGGACAGTTACGAGCAGTACTTC. Protein sequence: CASSQGALDSYEQYF.

This clone qualifies as medium-sized. This rearrangement joins TRBV10-3 to TRBJ2-5, with 10 bases lining up with TRBD2. The length of the CDR3 is 16 residues. Germline V CDR1 and CDR2: ENHRY, SYGVKD. Unmatched junction bases numbered 8, after V lost 6 bases and J lost 1 base. CDR3 DNA sequence: TGTGCCATCAGCCCGCTAGCGGGAGAAGGCCAAGAGACCCAGTACTTC. Translating it yields CAISPLAGEGQETQYF.